Sequencing of this T cell receptor beta chain was carried out in a study of blood T cell repertoires in COVID-19. Study-wide context: Sources were T cells, B-cell-depleted T cells, or PBMCs; the material itself was cDNA or gDNA.

The J segment lost 3 bases and the V segment lost 4 bases, leaving 6 bases of the junction unmatched. The CDR3 runs 15 residues. Germline lookup yields CDR1 MNHEY and CDR2 SVGAGI. In the source study's methods: Amplification from reference gene primers served as the basis for estimated nucleated cell counts. Sequencing was performed with immunoSEQ multiplex PCR; in TCRdb, only in-frame clones are kept and a portion is missing. V and J calls and clone size are copied from that table; D and trimming were computed from the DNA. Here the sample spans 120,000 to 150,000 clones, approximately 90% being singletons.

The material sequenced was peripheral blood. This chain uses TRBV6-5 with TRBJ1-5; 7 bases are a match to TRBD1. The TCR sequence derives from a woman aged 80 or over with acute or convalescent COVID-19. The CDR3 DNA is TGTGCCAGCAGTTCGGGACAGTCGGTCAATCAGCCCCAGCATTTT. It translates to CASSSGQSVNQPQHF.